These 16 T cell receptor beta chains originate from one sample sequenced in a study of CD8+CD57+ T cells in acquired aplastic anemia (dated by TCRdb to 2016 to 2019). Expansion of CD8+CD57+ cells had been shown by flow cytometry in the patients chosen for sequencing. The run used an Illumina HiSeq 2000. TCR beta VDJ combination and CDR3 sequence profiling used genomic DNA as the template. In-frame beta chains were kept once TCRdb had trimmed the public reads at Q25 with fastp and called clones with MiXCR. Entries that share a CDR3 protein sequence are merged under the most common genes and DNA. The sample table contains 210,000 or so distinct CDR3 sequences; only one count was recorded for 40% to 60% of them. The leading ten clones occupy around 20% of the sample. Sequencing input: sorted CD4+, CD8+, or CD8+CD57+ T cells (not recorded which) from PBMCs. These receptors came from a human donor with aplastic anemia.

This rearrangement joins TRBV20-1 to TRBJ2-3; 12 bases match TRBD2. Germline-derived CDR1 and CDR2 are DFQATT and SNEGSKA (reference sequence). CDR3 length equals 16 residues. The V gene end was trimmed by 1 base and the J gene end by 6 bases; junction bases not matched to a gene: 8. CDR3 nucleotides: TGCAGTGCTAGAGCTAGCGGGGGGGGGTTCATTGATACGCAGTATTTT. Amino acids: CSARASGGGFIDTQYF.

This clonotype was observed many times. This rearrangement joins TRBV5-1 to TRBJ1-6; D is unresolved. The CDR3 loop spans 15 amino acids. Germline V gene lookup returns CDR1 SGHRS and CDR2 YFSETQ. Trimming cost V 1 base and J 4 bases, with 9 bases left between them. CDR3: CASSLSDVYNSPLHF. CDR3 DNA sequence: TGCGCCAGCAGCTTGTCAGACGTATATAATTCACCCCTCCACTTT. Together with reference TRBV5-1 and TRBJ1-6, the CDR3 gives the full variable domain: KAGVTQTPRYLIKTRGQQVTLSCSPISGHRSVSWYQQTPGQGLQFLFEYFSETQRNKGNFPGRFSGRQFSNSRSEMNVSTLELGDSALYLCASSLSDVYNSPLHFGNGTRLTVT.

V and J are TRBV10-2 and TRBJ2-7, with no clear D. Trimming took off 4 bases at V and 6 bases at J, with 16 bases between the two ends. The germline gives CDR1 WSHSY, CDR2 SAAADI. This CDR3 region has 14 residues. This CDR3 reads CASSASPPMAEQYF. The CDR3 nucleotides are TGCGCCAGCAGTGCCTCCCCTCCCATGGCCGAGCAGTACTTC.

In the case of this clonotype: The conserved closing phenylalanine or tryptophan is absent in this CDR3, likely reflecting a read error. The DNA is omitted, as the CDR3 cannot be located on it reliably, and the CDR3 follows TCRdb's listing. The rearrangement links TRBV5-1 to TRBJ1-1; the D call TRBD1 from the table was never checked on the DNA. The CDR3 length equals 10 residues, ends included. Per germline, CDR1 SGHRS and CDR2 YFSETQ. This CDR3 is CASSLGDRGY.

The chain combines TRBV2 with TRBJ2-7, with TRBD2 matching over 12 bases. Trimming at V came to 3 bases and at J to 6 bases, leaving 12 bases not matched to a gene. From germline, CDR1 is SNHLY and CDR2 FYNNEI. This CDR3 has 17 residues. The CDR3 DNA reads as TGTGCCAGCAGTGAGAGCAGACTAGCGGGAGTCGGAGGCGAGCAGTACGTC. Its translation: CASSESRLAGVGGEQYV.

This clonotype was seen a few times. At one of its ends the junction is not consistent with the germline gene, which may arise from a read error. The chain joins TRBV7-9 to TRBJ2-7; D is unresolved. Germline V gives CDR1 SEHNR, CDR2 FQNEAQ (reference sequence). This CDR3 is built from 12 residues. The CDR3 DNA is TGTGCCAGCAGCCCGTATGAGGACGAGCAGTACTTT. Protein sequence: CASSPYEDEQYF.

V and J are TRBV9 and TRBJ1-5, with D possibly matching TRBD1 (5 bases). V lost 4 bases, J lost 0 bases, and 11 bases lay in between. The CDR3 totals 15 residues. Germline CDR1 and CDR2: SGDLS and YYNGEE. The DNA for the CDR3 is TGTGCCAGCAGCTCGACAGCTTATAGCAATCAGCCCCAGCATTTT. Protein product: CASSSTAYSNQPQHF.

This clonotype was recorded at least ten times. V and J are TRBV5-8 and TRBJ2-5, with TRBD2 matching over 7 bases. With 5 bases clipped from V and 5 bases from J, the junction kept 9 bases outside the gene matches. The CDR3 is 14 residues long. CDR1 SGHTS and CDR2 YDEGEE come from the germline V gene. The CDR3 region has the DNA TGTGCCAGCAGGCCCGGGGGGTTGAGGGAGACCCAGTACTTC. Amino acids: CASRPGGLRETQYF.

This clonotype was seen many times. The chain employs TRBV12-3 or TRBV12-4 and TRBJ2-1; 8 bases fit TRBD2. The V gene end was trimmed by 6 bases and the J gene end by 7 bases; junction bases not matched to a gene: 8. The CDR3 is 14 residues long. CDR3 sequence (DNA): TGTGCCAGCAGCCAGAGCGGGGGCATAAATGAGCAGTTCTTC. This translates into CASSQSGGINEQFF.

This clonotype was seen ten or more times. The rearrangement links TRBV24-1 to TRBJ1-2; D gene uncertain. The V and J ends lost 0 bases and 6 bases respectively, with 7 bases between them. The germline gives CDR1 KGHDR, CDR2 SFDVKD. The CDR3 loop spans 13 amino acids. The CDR3 loop is CATSDLISNGYTF. CDR3 coding DNA: TGTGCCACCAGTGATTTGATCAGTAATGGCTACACCTTC.

This clonotype was seen at least ten times. The chain is built from TRBV2 and TRBJ1-4; D is possibly TRBD1 (5 bases). The V end lost 6 bases, the J end lost 2 bases, and 16 bases lay between the germline ends. This CDR3 has 16 residues. Germline CDR1 reads SNHLY; CDR2 reads FYNNEI. CDR3 sequence: CASSEARAGTNEKLFF. The CDR3 DNA reads as TGTGCCAGCAGCGAGGCCAGGGCTGGGACTAATGAAAAACTGTTTTTT.

This sequence joins TRBV5-1 and TRBJ1-6, with D possibly matching TRBD1 (6 bases). CDR1 is SGHRS, CDR2 YFSETQ, per germline. Trimming pared 0 bases from V and 8 bases from J, leaving 21 bases between. This CDR3 is built from 18 residues. The CDR3 spells CASSLVPAGPGVDSPLHF. In nucleotides, the CDR3 is TGCGCCAGCAGCTTGGTCCCGGCAGGGCCAGGGGTGGATTCACCCCTCCACTTT.

This chain uses TRBV11-3 with TRBJ1-5, with TRBD1 identical over 9 bases. The V segment lost 5 bases and the J segment 7 bases; nucleotides outside the gene matches: 6. Germline V lookup: CDR1 SGHNT, CDR2 YENEEA. The CDR3 extends over 14 amino acids. The CDR3 is CASSPDRGGQPQHF. The CDR3 region has the DNA TGTGCCAGCAGCCCAGACAGGGGGGGACAGCCCCAGCATTTT.

This clonotype was counted only a few times. V gene TRBV30 combines with J gene TRBJ1-5; 8 nucleotides line up with TRBD1. Losses at the gene ends were 4 bases for V and 3 bases for J; bases not matched to a gene: 2. The CDR3 runs 13 residues. Germline V CDR1 and CDR2: GTSNPN, SVGIG (reference sequence). The CDR3 DNA is TGTGCCTGGACCAGGGGGCTCAATCAGCCCCAGCATTTT. Its translation is CAWTRGLNQPQHF.

This clonotype was picked up many times. The J gene is TRBJ2-2, the V gene TRBV20-1; D remains ambiguous. The CDR3 consists of 14 residues. Germline CDR1 reads DFQATT; CDR2 reads SNEGSKA (reference sequence). The V and J ends lost 2 bases and 6 bases respectively, with 13 bases between them. The CDR3 nucleotides read TGCAGTGCTAGACGATCGGACCGTCCCGGGGAGCTGTTTTTT. Its translation: CSARRSDRPGELFF.

Regarding this clonotype: This may be a read error, as it is one base from a much larger clone. The V and J genes are TRBV19 and TRBJ2-2, with a weak D call TRBD2 (6 bases). In germline, CDR1 is LNHDA, CDR2 SQIVND (reference sequence). Trimming took off 7 bases at V and 6 bases at J, with 18 bases between the two ends. The CDR3 extends over 15 amino acids. CDR3 sequence (DNA): TGTGCCAGTATTCGCCGGGGGATAGACGCCGGGGAGCTGTTTTTT. It codes for CASIRRGIDAGELFF. Full variable domain (remainder filled in from reference TRBV19 and TRBJ2-2): DGGITQSPKYLFRKEGQNVTLSCEQNLNHDAMYWYRQDPGQGLRLIYYSQIVNDFQKGDIAEGYSVSREKKESFPLTVTSAQKNPTAFYLCASIRRGIDAGELFFGEGSRLTVL.